These 25 T cell receptor beta chains came from one sample sequenced in a study of blood T cell repertoires in COVID-19. Libraries were prepared by immunoSEQ multiplex PCR; TCRdb keeps only in-frame clonotypes and omits some of them. This table holds 150,000 to 200,000 clones, approximately 90% found once. Material: peripheral blood. All receptors derive from a man between 60 and 75 years old with acute or convalescent COVID-19.

V usage is TRBV24-1 and J usage is TRBJ2-2; perhaps TRBD2 as D (5 bases). The CDR3 contains 15 residues. V lost 5 bases and J lost 4, with 13 bases in between. In germline, CDR1 is KGHDR, CDR2 SFDVKD. CDR3 amino acids: CATSAGQTITGELFF. CDR3 DNA sequence: TGTGCCACCAGTGCCGGGCAGACTATCACCGGGGAGCTGTTTTTT.

The chain's CDR3 is CASSYSSKGRAISYEQYF. The CDR3 nucleotides read TGTGCCAGCAGTTACTCGAGTAAAGGCAGGGCGATATCCTACGAGCAGTACTTC. The rearrangement links TRBV6-7 to TRBJ2-7; TRBD1 might be the D (5 bases). TRBV6-7 is recorded as an ORF, its role being uncertain. V lost 0 bases and J lost 1, with 19 bases in between. There are 18 residues in the CDR3.

This clone was observed a handful of times. V usage is TRBV2 and J usage is TRBJ2-2; unclear D gene. The germline V and J ends were trimmed by 2 bases and 6 bases, with 7 bases remaining between them. The CDR3 is 13 amino acids. The germline V gene encodes CDR1 SNHLY and CDR2 FYNNEI. The CDR3 sequence: CASSELGSGELFF. For the CDR3, the DNA is TGTGCCAGCAGTGAACTCGGGTCCGGGGAGCTGTTTTTT.

The J gene is TRBJ1-2, the V gene TRBV5-5; TRBD1 aligns across 7 bases. This CDR3 comprises 14 residues. Germline trimming cut 3 bases from V and 7 bases from J; bases unmatched to any gene: 9. Germline assignment: CDR1 SGHKS and CDR2 YYEKEE (reference sequence). CDR3 in DNA: TGTGCCAGCAGCTCGGGGACAGTCGGACTTGGCTACACCTTC. Residues: CASSSGTVGLGYTF.

V and J are TRBV12-3 or TRBV12-4 and TRBJ1-5, with TRBD1 as a possible D gene (5 bases). Trimming removed 6 bases at V and 3 bases at J, with 9 bases between. The CDR3 is 13 amino acids. CDR3: CASSGDSNQPQHF. In DNA, the CDR3 is TGTGCCAGCAGCGGGGACTCCAATCAGCCCCAGCATTTT.

The chain couples TRBV5-1 to TRBJ2-2, with 8 bases fitting TRBD1. This CDR3 spans 18 amino acids. CDR1 is SGHRS and CDR2 is YFSETQ in the germline V gene. Germline trimming cut 0 bases from V and 1 base from J; bases unmatched to any gene: 8. The CDR3 DNA reads as TGCGCCAGCAGCTTGGCACCGCAGGGGGCGATGAACACCGGGGAGCTGTTTTTT. Translated: CASSLAPQGAMNTGELFF.

This clone was recorded only once. J is TRBJ2-6 and V is TRBV5-1; D not certain. CDR3 size: 15 residues. Germline CDR1 SGHRS, CDR2 YFSETQ. The V gene lost 0 bases and the J gene lost 4 bases, with 8 bases spanning the gap. In DNA, the CDR3 is TGCGCCAGCAGCTTGGCGGGTAGCGGGGCCAACGTCCTGACTTTC. Its translation: CASSLAGSGANVLTF.

The genes are TRBV12-5 and TRBJ1-1; a weak D match, TRBD1 (5 bases). CDR3 length: 15 residues. CDR1 and CDR2 from the germline V gene are LGHNT and FRNRAP. Trimming removed 6 bases at V and 0 bases at J, with 14 bases between. CDR3 loop: CASGARGGVNTEAFF. The CDR3 nucleotides are TGTGCTAGTGGCGCTCGGGGCGGGGTGAACACTGAAGCTTTCTTT.

J is TRBJ2-4 and V is TRBV27; D uncertain. CDR1 MNHEY and CDR2 SMNVEV come from the germline V gene (reference sequence). The V gene lost 1 base and the J gene lost 3 bases, with 10 bases spanning the gap. The CDR3 loop spans 15 amino acids. The CDR3 spells CASSLWASIKNIQYF. The CDR3 coding sequence is TGTGCCAGCAGTTTATGGGCCTCCATCAAAAACATTCAGTACTTC.

Comments on this clone: In the same sample, other DNA sequences code for this CDR3. The rearrangement uses TRBV2 and TRBJ2-1, with 15 bases matching TRBD2. CDR3 size: 15 residues. Losses at the gene ends were 6 bases for V and 8 bases for J; bases not matched to a gene: 5. Germline V gene sequence: CDR1 SNHLY, CDR2 FYNNEI. The CDR3 protein is CASSLGLAGGHEQFF. The CDR3, as DNA: TGTGCCAGCAGCTTGGGACTAGCGGGGGGACATGAGCAGTTCTTC.

V usage is TRBV7-3 and J usage is TRBJ2-1, with TRBD2 matching over 11 bases. V was clipped by 6 bases and J by 4 bases; unmatched bases: 8. In germline, CDR1 is SGHTA, CDR2 FQGTGA. The CDR3 runs to 16 residues. CDR3 nucleotides: TGTGCCAGCAGACCCTCCGGGACTAGCGGATACAATGAGCAGTTCTTC. Its protein is CASRPSGTSGYNEQFF.

This clone was detected once. V and J are TRBV5-1 and TRBJ2-2; D is possibly TRBD1 (5 bases). The V end lost 0 bases, the J end lost 5 bases, and 11 bases lay between the germline ends. CDR1 is SGHRS, CDR2 YFSETQ, per germline. CDR3 size: 15 residues. The CDR3 DNA reads as TGCGCCAGCAGCTTGGGTATGGGGCAGACCGGGGAGCTGTTTTTT. It yields the protein CASSLGMGQTGELFF.

The chain joins TRBV7-2 to TRBJ2-7, with TRBD2 matching over 7 bases. This CDR3 comprises 14 residues. Unmatched junction bases numbered 10, after V lost 8 bases and J lost 3 bases. Germline lookup yields CDR1 SGHTA and CDR2 FQGNSA. CDR3 in DNA: TGTGCCAGCGGCCTGGGAGGGGCCCACTACGAGCAGTACTTC. It yields the protein CASGLGGAHYEQYF.

The chain combines TRBV30 with TRBJ2-3; 9 positions agree with TRBD2. J gave up 0 bases and V 0 bases, and 13 bases lay outside the gene matches. CDR3 length: 19 residues. CDR1 is GTSNPN and CDR2 is SVGIG in the germline V gene (reference sequence). This CDR3 reads CAWSVSLYGGGASTDTQYF. In DNA, the CDR3 is TGTGCCTGGAGTGTGTCTCTCTACGGCGGGGGGGCTAGCACAGATACGCAGTATTTT.

This chain joins TRBV3-1 (or the pseudogene TRBV3-2) and TRBJ1-1, with 7 positions matching TRBD1. The CDR3 sequence is 14 residues long. Germline trimming cut 3 bases from V and 4 bases from J; bases unmatched to any gene: 5. Germline loops: CDR1 LGHDT, CDR2 YNNKEL (reference sequence). CDR3 in amino acids: CASSQIQGRTEAFF. The CDR3 DNA sequence: TGTGCCAGCAGCCAGATACAGGGGCGCACTGAAGCTTTCTTT.

CDR3 coding DNA: TGTGCCAGCAGCGTGGAGGGGGGGATGAACAATGAGCAGTTCTTC. Protein product: CASSVEGGMNNEQFF. The J gene is TRBJ2-1, the V gene TRBV6-5; a weak D match, TRBD2 (7 bases). V was clipped by 6 bases and J by 5 bases, with 17 bases between them. Germline CDR1 is MNHEY and CDR2 is SVGAGI. The CDR3 has 15 amino acids.

The J gene is TRBJ2-7, the V gene TRBV11-2, with TRBD1 matching over 7 bases. Germline loops: CDR1 SGHAT, CDR2 FQNNGV. J lost 2 bases, V lost 3 bases, and 7 bases had no gene match. The CDR3 runs 15 residues. The CDR3 reads CASSFRQGPTYEQYV. The CDR3 DNA is TGTGCCAGCAGCTTCCGACAGGGTCCTACCTACGAGCAGTACGTC.

The chain employs TRBV7-9 and TRBJ2-1; 8 bases are shared with TRBD1. The trim removed 6 bases at V and 0 bases at J, leaving 4 bases unmatched. Germline CDR1 and CDR2: SEHNR and FQNEAQ (reference sequence). This CDR3 is built from 15 residues. The CDR3 loop reads CASSRQGSSYNEQFF. The CDR3 nucleotides are TGTGCCAGCAGTCGACAGGGGAGCTCCTACAATGAGCAGTTCTTC.

The chain couples TRBV9 to TRBJ2-2, with unresolved D. Germline V gives CDR1 SGDLS, CDR2 YYNGEE. V shed 1 base and J shed 4 bases, with 5 bases lying between them. CDR3 length: 13 residues. The CDR3 region has the DNA TGTGCCAGCAGCGTAAAGCCCACCGGGGAGCTGTTTTTT. Its protein is CASSVKPTGELFF.

The chain uses TRBV12-3 or TRBV12-4 and TRBJ2-2; tentative D call: TRBD1 (6 bases). The CDR3 is made up of 13 amino acids. V gave up 7 bases and J gave up 6 bases, with 12 bases separating them. CDR3 sequence reads: CASIHRVPGELFF. The DNA of the CDR3 is TGTGCCAGCATTCACAGGGTCCCCGGGGAGCTGTTTTTT.

V usage is TRBV3-1 (or the pseudogene TRBV3-2) and J usage is TRBJ1-2; 12 nucleotides line up with TRBD1. CDR1 is LGHDT and CDR2 is YNNKEL in the germline V gene (reference sequence). The V gene end was trimmed by 4 bases and the J gene end by 6 bases; junction bases not matched to a gene: 9. The CDR3 extends over 16 amino acids. The CDR3, as DNA: TGTGCCAGCAGCCCTGGGCTGGGACAGGGGGCAAATGGCTACACCTTC. Protein product: CASSPGLGQGANGYTF.

On this clone itself: This CDR3 is also generated by other DNA sequences in the sample. This chain joins TRBV3-1 (or the pseudogene TRBV3-2) and TRBJ1-1; D is undetermined. Deletions cut 0 bases from V and 1 base from J, with 6 bases between. The germline gives CDR1 LGHDT, CDR2 YNNKEL (reference sequence). This CDR3 is 14 amino acids long. CDR3 protein: CASSQDGRNTEAFF. For the CDR3, the DNA is TGTGCCAGCAGCCAAGATGGCAGGAACACTGAAGCTTTCTTT.

The genes are TRBV4-1 and TRBJ1-2, with a tentative D call TRBD1 (5 bases). CDR1 is MGHRA, CDR2 YSYEKL, per germline. V lost 4 bases, J lost 3 bases, and 15 bases lay in between. There are 15 residues in the CDR3. The CDR3 DNA reads as TGCGCCAGCAGCCCAAATCGGACACCCTACTATGGCTACACCTTC. This codes for CASSPNRTPYYGYTF.

This sequence joins TRBV21-1 and TRBJ1-3; the table assigns TRBD1, which was not confirmed against the DNA. TRBV21-1 is classified as a pseudogene. This CDR3 contains 17 residues. The CDR3 loop is CASSKKNGQDSGNTIYF. DNA for the CDR3: TGTGCCAGCAGCAAAAAAAACGGACAAGACTCTGGAAACACCATATATTTT.

The CDR3 nucleotides read TGCGCCAGCAGCAGGAGGGAGGGAGAGACCCAGTACTTC. It is translated as CASSRREGETQYF. This chain uses TRBV5-1 with TRBJ2-5, with 7 nucleotides matching TRBD2. The CDR3 runs 13 residues. CDR1 and CDR2 (germline): SGHRS, YFSETQ. The V gene end was trimmed by 4 bases and the J gene end by 4 bases; junction bases not matched to a gene: 4. Full variable domain (remainder filled in from reference TRBV5-1 and TRBJ2-5): KAGVTQTPRYLIKTRGQQVTLSCSPISGHRSVSWYQQTPGQGLQFLFEYFSETQRNKGNFPGRFSGRQFSNSRSEMNVSTLELGDSALYLCASSRREGETQYFGPGTRLLVL.